This T cell receptor (beta chain) derives from a study of T cell responses to AZD1222 COVID-19 vaccine. This clone was seen only once. Data came from immunoSEQ multiplex PCR; TCRdb stores just in-frame clones and leaves some out. The sample has about 110,000 clones, about 86% seen once. CDR3 length: 12 residues. V lost 2 bases and J lost 6, with 7 bases in between. From germline, CDR1 is MGHRA and CDR2 YSYEKL. Material: peripheral blood, obtained on day 0 of AZD1222 vaccination. This chain uses TRBV4-1 with TRBJ2-5; D is unresolved. This TCR derives from an adult in good health. The CDR3 DNA follows: TGCGCCAGCAGCCAATCGTTGCAGACCCAGTACTTC. It codes for CASSQSLQTQYF.